These 20 T cell receptor beta chains share one sample of origin, sequenced in a study of blood T cells in healthy people across ages. The use of a sample-barcoded 5' primer and a J-beta primer mix characterized a second PCR of roughly 6 to 11 cycles. TCRdb redid the calling of the 5' RACE reads with MiXCR, one entry per CDR3 protein. This sample has roughly 1.5 million distinct CDR3 sequences, with about 45% found just once. Sequenced: blood. These receptors were obtained from a woman younger than 35 in good health.

The chain is built from TRBV10-3 and TRBJ1-5, with TRBD1 matching 11 bases. This CDR3 has 16 amino acids. Germline CDR1 and CDR2: ENHRY and SYGVKD. Trimming cost V 10 bases and J 1 base; bases outside gene matches: 9. The CDR3 reads CATQDRGLLSNQPQHF. The CDR3 DNA reads as TGTGCCACGCAGGACAGGGGGCTTTTGAGCAATCAGCCCCAGCATTTT.

The CDR3: CASSQETSYEQYF. CDR3 nucleotide sequence: TGCGCCAGCAGCCAAGAAACCTCCTACGAGCAGTACTTC. The chain couples TRBV4-3 to TRBJ2-7, with D hard to call. The V end was cut by 0 bases, the J end by 0 bases, with 3 bases between. Germline-derived CDR1 and CDR2 are LGHNA and YSLEER. There are 13 residues in the CDR3.

The chain employs TRBV20-1 and TRBJ2-1; 15 nucleotides agree with TRBD2. The CDR3 has 17 amino acids. Germline V gene sequence: CDR1 DFQATT, CDR2 SNEGSKA (reference sequence). The DNA of the CDR3 is TGCATCGTTTTGGGACTAGCGGGGGGAGTATTCAACAATGAGCAGTTCTTC. Translation gives CIVLGLAGGVFNNEQFF.

This clonotype was seen many times. The J gene is TRBJ2-7, the V gene TRBV5-1; TRBD1 agrees at 7 bases. With V trimmed by 1 base and J by 1 base, 5 bases remained unmatched. The germline V gene encodes CDR1 SGHRS and CDR2 YFSETQ. The CDR3 totals 15 residues. Written as DNA, the CDR3 is TGCGCCAGCAGCTTGCGGGACAGAGGATCCTACGAGCAGTACTTC. Its protein is CASSLRDRGSYEQYF.

This rearrangement joins TRBV12-3 or TRBV12-4 to TRBJ2-2; 8 bases map to TRBD1. This CDR3 is built from 18 residues. V lost 3 bases to trimming and J lost 4 bases; unmatched junction nucleotides: 13. CDR3 residues: CASSLDRVFAVGTGELFF. CDR3 in DNA: TGTGCCAGCAGTTTGGACAGGGTTTTCGCCGTTGGCACCGGGGAGCTGTTTTTT.

J is TRBJ1-2 and V is TRBV6-6, with D uncertain. The CDR3 is 15 amino acids. Between the trimmed V and J ends, which lost 7 bases and 6 bases, there was a span of 21 bases. Germline CDR1 reads MNHNY; CDR2 reads SVGAGI (reference sequence). As DNA, the CDR3 is TGTGCCAGCACGCCGGACGGTTTCCTCTTCGATGGCTACACCTTC. Its translation is CASTPDGFLFDGYTF.

Worth noting for this clonotype: One junction end disagrees with the germline gene, perhaps due to a read error. For the CDR3, the DNA is TGTGCCATCAGTGAGGTGGCGGGAGTATATGAGCAGTTGTTC. Amino acid sequence: CAISEVAGVYEQLF. This sequence joins TRBV10-3 and TRBJ2-1; TRBD2 aligns across 7 bases. The CDR3 totals 14 residues. CDR1 and CDR2 from the germline V gene are ENHRY and SYGVKD.

The chain is built from TRBV7-3 and TRBJ2-1, with D hard to call. Trimming left V 1 base short and J 1 base short, with 8 bases between. The CDR3 totals 15 residues. Germline CDR1 and CDR2: SGHTA and FQGTGA. DNA for the CDR3: TGTGCCAGCAGCTTAAGCCTCGATTCCTACAATGAGCAGTTCTTC. Its protein is CASSLSLDSYNEQFF.

This clonotype was counted once. V usage is TRBV20-1 and J usage is TRBJ2-1, with unresolved D. The J call may be wrong; the DNA end is better matched by TRBJ2-7. Germline values: CDR1 DFQATT, CDR2 SNEGSKA (reference sequence). The CDR3 length is 15 residues. For the CDR3, the DNA is TGCAGTGCAATGGGCCTTTGGGGTTCCTACAATGAGCAGTACTTC. Translation: CSAMGLWGSYNEQYF.

This clonotype was observed a handful of times. J is TRBJ2-1 and V is TRBV4-1; 10 bases agree with TRBD2. The CDR3 is 18 amino acids. V shed 4 bases, J shed 6 bases, and the junction held 15 bases outside the gene matches. CDR1 and CDR2 (germline): MGHRA, YSYEKL. This CDR3 reads CASSLQIPRLAGVNEQFF. CDR3 coding DNA: TGCGCCAGCAGCCTCCAAATCCCCCGGCTAGCGGGGGTCAATGAGCAGTTCTTC.

The chain combines TRBV3-1 with TRBJ1-2; D not certain. This CDR3 contains 15 residues. Germline values: CDR1 LGHDT, CDR2 YNNKEL (reference sequence). Trimming shortened V by 4 bases and J by 4 bases, and 16 bases separated the two germline ends. The CDR3, as DNA: TGTGCCAGCAGCCCCCTGCCCAACATCATCTATGGCTACACCTTC. Protein: CASSPLPNIIYGYTF.

Only one count was recorded for this clonotype. The rearrangement links TRBV20-1 to TRBJ2-7, with 8 bases aligning to TRBD2. The V gene's germline CDR1 is DFQATT and CDR2 SNEGSKA (reference sequence). The V segment lost 6 bases and the J segment 2 bases; nucleotides outside the gene matches: 12. This CDR3 spans 15 amino acids. The CDR3 loop reads CSAEAGGTLTYEQYF. The CDR3 DNA is TGCAGTGCCGAGGCGGGGGGCACCCTGACCTACGAGCAGTACTTC.

This clonotype has just one count. The chain joins TRBV3-1 to TRBJ2-1, with unresolved D. Germline V CDR1 and CDR2: LGHDT, YNNKEL (reference sequence). V lost 1 base and J lost 8, with 9 bases in between. CDR3 size: 13 residues. The CDR3 sequence: CASSQVDGDEQFF. CDR3 DNA sequence: TGTGCCAGCAGCCAAGTTGACGGAGATGAGCAGTTCTTC.

This clonotype was seen a few times. The V and J genes are TRBV12-3 or TRBV12-4 and TRBJ1-1; no clear D. Deletions cut 3 bases from V and 1 base from J, with 9 bases between. This CDR3 is built from 14 residues. Written as DNA, the CDR3 is TGTGCCAGCAGTTTCTCCGCAGGGAACACTGAAGCTTTCTTT. This translates into CASSFSAGNTEAFF.

This clonotype was picked up a small number of times. The rearrangement joins TRBV29-1 to TRBJ2-7; tentative D call: TRBD1 (6 bases). This CDR3 is 14 amino acids long. V dropped 2 bases and J dropped 2 bases, with 13 bases sitting between them. CDR1 is SQVTM and CDR2 is ANQGSEA in the germline V gene. Here the CDR3 reads CSVETATGAYEQYF. The CDR3 region has the DNA TGCAGCGTTGAAACCGCGACAGGAGCCTACGAGCAGTACTTC.

This clonotype was counted between two and nine times. The V and J genes are TRBV6-2 or TRBV6-3 and TRBJ1-1; no firm D call. The CDR3 has 13 amino acids. V lost 7 bases and J 1 base, leaving 10 bases between the germline ends. Germline CDR1 and CDR2: MNHEY and SVGEGT. The CDR3 is CASNLWANTEAFF. CDR3 DNA sequence: TGTGCCAGCAACTTGTGGGCGAACACTGAAGCTTTCTTT.

In this sample, this clonotype turned up a few times. V usage is TRBV6-1 and J usage is TRBJ1-4; no reliable D call. V lost 2 bases to trimming and J lost 8 bases, with 12 bases between them. The CDR3 has 14 residues. The germline CDR1 and CDR2 sequences are MNHNS and SASEGT. CDR3: CASSESRGREKLFF. CDR3 DNA sequence: TGTGCCAGCAGTGAATCTCGAGGGAGAGAAAAACTGTTTTTT.

The chain has TRBV25-1 and TRBJ2-5; D is ambiguous. This CDR3 comprises 15 residues. Trimming cost V 8 bases and J 0 bases, with 16 bases left between them. In germline, CDR1 is MGHDK, CDR2 SYGVNS. The CDR3 sequence: CASGQTSRYQETQYF. The DNA for the CDR3 is TGTGCCAGCGGTCAAACAAGTCGGTACCAAGAGACCCAGTACTTC.

The CDR3 loop is CASSYFPPGQGYEQYF. Written as DNA, the CDR3 is TGTGCCAGCAGTTACTTCCCCCCGGGACAGGGATACGAGCAGTACTTC. V usage is TRBV6-5 and J usage is TRBJ2-7; 9 bases line up with TRBD1. The CDR3 consists of 16 residues. CDR1 and CDR2 from the germline V gene are MNHEY and SVGAGI. Unmatched junction bases numbered 8, after V lost 1 base and J lost 4 bases.

V usage is TRBV11-1 and J usage is TRBJ2-5; 9 bases map to TRBD2. With 5 bases clipped from V and 11 bases from J, the junction kept 15 bases outside the gene matches. From germline, CDR1 is SGHAT and CDR2 FQDESV (reference sequence). This CDR3 has 15 residues. CDR3 DNA: TGTGCCAGCAGCAACCCGGGACTAGCACCTTGGGAGCAGTACTTC. Protein product: CASSNPGLAPWEQYF.